These T cell receptor beta chains were read from a single sample in a study of T cell responses to AZD1222 COVID-19 vaccine. Data came from immunoSEQ multiplex PCR; TCRdb stores just in-frame clones and leaves some out. Of some 120,000 clones listed, about 88% are singletons. The sample was peripheral blood, taken on day 0 of AZD1222 vaccination. Source of these receptors: an adult in good health. CDR3s include the opening cysteine and the closing phenylalanine or tryptophan. A D gene is named only where the DNA matches it firmly. Not every row has a clone size; where given, it reads once, few, many or a size class.

18,TRBV27,few,TRBD1,TRBJ2-1,TGTGCCAGCAGTTCCGGACAGGGGGTGCTTCTCTCCTACAATGAGCAGTTCTTC,CASSSGQGVLLSYNEQFF
16,TRBV20-1,NA,NA,TRBJ2-1,TGCAGTGCTAGTCCATTAGCGAGATACTCCTACAATGAGCAGTTCTTC,CSASPLARYSYNEQFF
16,TRBV9,NA,NA,TRBJ2-3,TGTGCCAGCAGCGTAGGCGGTAGCACATCAACGGATACGCAGTATTTT,CASSVGGSTSTDTQYF
14,TRBV3-1/TRBV3-2,NA,NA,TRBJ1-2,TGTGCCAGCAGCCAAGACGTCAGCGACTATGGCTACACCTTC,CASSQDVSDYGYTF
13,TRBV3-1/TRBV3-2,few,NA,TRBJ2-4,TGTGCCAGCAGCCTCGGGGGAGTAAACATTCAGTACTTC,CASSLGGVNIQYF
15,TRBV5-6,NA,TRBD2,TRBJ2-3,TGTGCCAGCAGCTTCACTAGCGGGGGGGCGAATACGCAGTATTTT,CASSFTSGGANTQYF
14,TRBV6-2/TRBV6-3,NA,NA,TRBJ1-5,TGTGCCAGCAGTCAAAGGCAGGGGCTGGGGCCCCAGCATTTT,CASSQRQGLGPQHF
13,TRBV6-4,NA,NA,TRBJ2-1,TGTGCCAGCAGTGACTCGGAGGCCAATGAGCAGTTCTTC,CASSDSEANEQFF
13,TRBV29-1,NA,NA,TRBJ1-4,TGCAGCGTCGCGGACTCTGAGTACGAAAAACTGTTTTTT,CSVADSEYEKLFF
13,TRBV7-8,NA,NA,TRBJ2-1,TGTGCCAGCACCATAGGACAGCACAATGAGCAGTTCTTC,CASTIGQHNEQFF
16,TRBV6-5,NA,TRBD1,TRBJ2-7,TGTGCCAGCAGTTACCAGGGGGGGACAGGGGGCTACGAGCAGTACTTC,CASSYQGGTGGYEQYF
14,TRBV3-1/TRBV3-2,NA,NA,TRBJ1-6,TGTGCCAGCAGCCAAGGAACATATAATTCACCCCTCCACTTT,CASSQGTYNSPLHF
14,TRBV5-6,NA,NA,TRBJ1-3,TGTGCCAGCAGCTTGGGACGGTCTGGAAACACCATATATTTT,CASSLGRSGNTIYF
14,TRBV6-2/TRBV6-3,NA,NA,TRBJ2-2,TGTGCCAGCAGTTACGCGCAGCTAACCGGGGAGCTGTTTTTT,CASSYAQLTGELFF
14,TRBV5-8,once,NA,TRBJ1-2,TGTGCCAGCAGCTTCTCGGTCTATACGGCTGGCTACACCTTC,CASSFSVYTAGYTF
12,TRBV7-2,NA,NA,TRBJ1-1,TGTGCCAGCAGCTTACAGCGTATTGAAGCTTTCTTT,CASSLQRIEAFF
16,TRBV28,once,TRBD2,TRBJ2-2,TGTGCCAGCAGTTTGCCTAGCGGGGGGAACACCGGGGAGCTGTTTTTT,CASSLPSGGNTGELFF
14,TRBV2,NA,NA,TRBJ2-2,TGTGCCAGCAGACCGGGACCTAACACCGGGGAGCTGTTTTTT,CASRPGPNTGELFF
16,TRBV14,once,NA,TRBJ1-6,TGTGCCAGCAGCTACTCTTTGGGGGGAGGCGGTTCACCCCTCCACTTT,CASSYSLGGGGSPLHF
14,TRBV6-4,few,TRBD2,TRBJ2-2,TGTGCCAGCAAGGGGAGGGCGGACACCGGGGAGCTGTTTTTT,CASKGRADTGELFF